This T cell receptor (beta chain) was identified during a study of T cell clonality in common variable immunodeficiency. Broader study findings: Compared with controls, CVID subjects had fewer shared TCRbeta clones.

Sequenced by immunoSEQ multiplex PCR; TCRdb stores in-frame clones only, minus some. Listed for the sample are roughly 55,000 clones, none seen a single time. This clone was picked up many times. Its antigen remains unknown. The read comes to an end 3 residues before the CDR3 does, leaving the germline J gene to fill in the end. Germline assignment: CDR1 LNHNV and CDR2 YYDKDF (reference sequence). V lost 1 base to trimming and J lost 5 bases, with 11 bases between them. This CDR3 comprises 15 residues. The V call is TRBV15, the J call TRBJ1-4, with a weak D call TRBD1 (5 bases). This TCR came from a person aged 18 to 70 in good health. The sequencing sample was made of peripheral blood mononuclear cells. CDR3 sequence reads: CATSRAGGENEKLFF. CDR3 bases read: TGTGCCACCAGCAGAGCCGGGGGGGAAAATGAAAAA.